The clone carrying this T cell receptor beta chain was recorded once. The sample belongs to a study of blood T cell repertoires in COVID-19. Germline CDR1 SGHRS, CDR2 YFSETQ. The CDR3 length is 15 residues. Trimming shortened V by 0 bases and J by 6 bases, and 12 bases separated the two germline ends. TCRdb keeps only in-frame clones here, not all; method: immunoSEQ multiplex PCR. Among approximately 170,000 clones listed, 84% were seen once. Sequenced material: PBMCs or T cells enriched from blood (not recorded which). This clonotype was sampled from a woman aged 45 to 65 who had recovered from COVID-19. The chain uses TRBV5-1 and TRBJ2-2; unclear D gene. CDR3 protein: CASSLAREPPGELFF. CDR3 nucleotides: TGCGCCAGCAGCTTGGCCCGAGAACCCCCCGGGGAGCTGTTTTTT.